This TCR beta chain came from a study of T-cell reconstitution after alpha-beta-depleted transplantation in children. Study results and caveats: Most T-cell counts and diversity one year after the transplant came from T cells that were newly produced. Several hundred expanded graft clones reportedly gave rise to the alpha-beta T cells present about two months after transplant.

Unique molecular identifiers were built into the TCRbeta library. Using its own MiXCR run on the PCR reads, TCRdb lists one record per CDR3 protein. This sample yields 500,000 to 750,000 distinct CDR3 sequences, of which approximately 30% are seen a single time; under 45% belongs to the top ten. The V and J ends lost 3 bases and 6 bases respectively, with 8 bases between them. The CDR3 extends over 12 amino acids. The germline gives CDR1 MNHNS, CDR2 SASEGT. A word on this clonotype: The target antigen is unknown.

The source material was PBMCs, sampled before TCRalphabeta/CD19-depleted stem cell transplant. The chain combines TRBV6-1 with TRBJ1-2, with D unresolved. The sequence came from a boy under three years old with Wiskott-Aldrich syndrome, due to receive a stem cell transplant. As DNA, the CDR3 is TGTGCCAGCAGTGACCGTTGGGATGGCTACACCTTC. It is translated as CASSDRWDGYTF.